The 14 T cell receptor beta chains listed next were all sequenced from one sample in a study of blood T cell repertoires in COVID-19. Repertoires were generated with immunoSEQ multiplex PCR, while TCRdb's copy carries only in-frame clones and drops some. The profile covers tens of thousands of clones, with around 83% appearing a single time and approximately 3.1% taken by the ten largest. The specimen sequenced was PBMCs or T cells enriched from blood (not recorded which). The receptors here all came from a woman aged 45-59 years who had recovered from COVID-19.

The V gene is TRBV5-5, the J gene TRBJ1-2; D call uncertain. Germline loops: CDR1 SGHKS, CDR2 YYEKEE (reference sequence). Trimming cost V 2 bases and J 2 bases, with 7 bases left between them. CDR3 length: 13 amino acids. CDR3 bases: TGTGCCAGCAGCTTAACACAGAACTATGGCTACACCTTC. This codes for CASSLTQNYGYTF.

V and J are TRBV18 and TRBJ2-7; 8 bases agree with TRBD1. This CDR3 contains 12 residues. With 3 bases clipped from V and 6 bases from J, the junction kept 1 base outside the gene matches. Germline assignment: CDR1 KGHSH and CDR2 LQKENI. The CDR3 region is CASSPTGGEQYF. The DNA for the CDR3 is TGTGCCAGCTCACCCACAGGGGGCGAGCAGTACTTC. Full variable domain (outside the CDR3, taken from reference TRBV18 and TRBJ2-7): NAGVMQNPRHLVRRRGQEARLRCSPMKGHSHVYWYRQLPEEGLKFMVYLQKENIIDESGMPKERFSAEFPKEGPSILRIQQVVRGDSAAYFCASSPTGGEQYFGPGTRLTVT.

The gene calls are TRBV9 and TRBJ2-1, with TRBD2 as a possible D gene (6 bases). Germline V lookup: CDR1 SGDLS, CDR2 YYNGEE. V was clipped by 0 bases and J by 6 bases, with 10 bases between them. This CDR3 spans 14 amino acids. CDR3 amino acids: CASSVAGVGNEQFF. The CDR3 nucleotides read TGTGCCAGCAGCGTAGCGGGAGTAGGCAATGAGCAGTTCTTC.

For the CDR3, the DNA is TGTGCCACCGGCCTTACCTCAAACGGGAACATTCAGTACTTC. Amino acids: CATGLTSNGNIQYF. This chain joins TRBV19 and TRBJ2-4; D is unresolved. The CDR3 length is 14 residues. V lost 10 bases and J lost 7, with 20 bases in between. Germline CDR1 is LNHDA and CDR2 is SQIVND (reference sequence).

The chain has TRBV2 and TRBJ2-1; 12 bases are shared with TRBD2. The CDR3 has 19 amino acids. CDR1 is SNHLY, CDR2 FYNNEI, per germline. Unmatched junction bases numbered 15, after V lost 4 bases and J lost 5 bases. CDR3 sequence reads: CASSGGGRLAGANNNEQFF. CDR3 bases: TGTGCCAGCAGTGGAGGCGGGAGACTAGCGGGGGCGAATAACAATGAGCAGTTCTTC.

The V call is TRBV7-6, the J call TRBJ2-7; 8 bases line up with TRBD1. The CDR3 length is 17 residues. V was pared by 3 bases and J by 2 bases, with 12 bases of the junction left unmatched. Per the germline V gene, CDR1 is SGHVS and CDR2 is FNYEAQ. CDR3 sequence (DNA): TGTGCCAGCAGCTTGGGAATCACCGGGACAGGAACCTACGAGCAGTACTTC. Residues: CASSLGITGTGTYEQYF.

The chain is built from TRBV3-1 (or the pseudogene TRBV3-2) and TRBJ1-5, with a possible D match to TRBD1 (5 bases). The CDR3 has 15 amino acids. V lost 4 bases and J lost 5, with 15 bases in between. Germline values: CDR1 LGHDT, CDR2 YNNKEL (reference sequence). The CDR3 sequence: CASSPPGGEDQPQHF. CDR3 DNA: TGTGCCAGCAGCCCCCCGGGGGGGGAGGATCAGCCCCAGCATTTT.

The V call is TRBV5-1, the J call TRBJ2-3, with D perhaps TRBD2 (6 bases). The CDR3 runs to 15 residues. CDR1 is SGHRS, CDR2 YFSETQ, per germline. V lost 4 bases and J lost 0, with 12 bases in between. For the CDR3, the DNA is TGCGCCAGCAGCGGGACTGGGGATAGCACAGATACGCAGTATTTT. Translation gives CASSGTGDSTDTQYF.

Concerning this clone itself: The same CDR3 can be traced to other DNA sequences in this sample. This chain joins TRBV18 and TRBJ2-7; D may be TRBD2 (5 bases). V was trimmed by 0 bases and J by 5 bases, leaving 14 bases between them. This CDR3 has 15 amino acids. Germline V gives CDR1 KGHSH, CDR2 LQKENI. The CDR3 region is CASSPPAGKLNEQYF. CDR3 DNA: TGTGCCAGCTCACCACCGGCGGGCAAGCTCAACGAGCAGTACTTC.

The rearrangement uses TRBV5-4 and TRBJ1-6; D gene ambiguous. The length of the CDR3 is 15 residues. The germline V gene encodes CDR1 SGHNT and CDR2 YYREEE (reference sequence). V dropped 4 bases and J dropped 8 bases, with 16 bases sitting between them. CDR3 DNA: TGTGCCAGCAGCCTAGAGGTCCCAGCCCATTCACCCCTCCACTTT. Translated: CASSLEVPAHSPLHF.

This clone was observed a handful of times. The chain joins TRBV6-5 to TRBJ2-1; D uncertain. V lost 6 bases, J lost 9 bases, and 18 bases lay in between. Per germline, CDR1 MNHEY and CDR2 SVGAGI. The CDR3 spans 14 residues. CDR3 nucleotides: TGTGCCAGCAGCCAACTTCTAGGTTCGGTTGAGCAGTTCTTC. Protein: CASSQLLGSVEQFF.

The chain recombines TRBV5-4 with TRBJ2-5, with 12 bases matching TRBD2. The CDR3 has 18 residues. Trimming took 4 bases from V and 3 from J; bases not matched to a gene: 13. Germline CDR1 is SGHNT and CDR2 is YYREEE (reference sequence). This CDR3 is CASSLGLAGTIGKETQYF. CDR3 in DNA: TGTGCCAGCAGCCTCGGACTAGCGGGAACGATCGGGAAAGAGACCCAGTACTTC. Filled out from reference TRBV5-4 and TRBJ2-5, the complete variable domain reads ETGVTQSPTHLIKTRGQQVTLRCSSQSGHNTVSWYQQALGQGPQFIFQYYREEENGRGNFPPRFSGLQFPNYSSELNVNALELDDSALYLCASSLGLAGTIGKETQYFGPGTRLLVL.

The chain uses TRBV7-8 and TRBJ1-6, with 8 bases fitting TRBD1. The CDR3 is 18 residues long. CDR1 and CDR2 (germline): SGHVS, FQNEAQ. Trimming removed 1 base from V and 9 bases from J; junction bases left unmatched: 14. In nucleotides, the CDR3 is TGTGCCAGCAGCTTAGACAGAAGCCCCGGGACAGGAGGTTCACCCCTCCACTTT. Amino acid sequence: CASSLDRSPGTGGSPLHF.

The table lists this clone with a count of one. This sequence joins TRBV12-3 or TRBV12-4 and TRBJ2-7; no clear D gene. The CDR3 consists of 13 residues. The V and J ends lost 3 bases and 4 bases respectively, with 10 bases between them. As DNA, the CDR3 is TGTGCCAGCAGTTTTGGAGATAGGTACGAGCAGTACTTC. Encoded protein: CASSFGDRYEQYF.